The 28 T cell receptor beta chains listed next were all sequenced from one sample in a study of control samples from healthy donors and cancer patients. Only in-frame clones appear in the TCRdb table, and some are missing; sequencing was by immunoSEQ multiplex PCR. Found here are 150,000 to 200,000 clones, approximately 90% of them singletons; the top ten hold approximately 0.7%. Sequenced input: blood. These receptor sequences come from a young woman in good health.

Here the CDR3 reads CASSQSSALSQPQHF. The CDR3, as DNA: TGTGCCAGCAGCCAATCGTCGGCCCTTAGTCAGCCCCAGCATTTT. The rearrangement links TRBV16 to TRBJ1-5; no clear D. CDR1 and CDR2 from the germline V gene are KGHSY and FQNENV. Trimming left V 0 bases short and J 6 bases short, with 12 bases between. This CDR3 is 15 amino acids long.

This sequence joins TRBV5-8 and TRBJ2-6; D remains ambiguous. V dropped 1 base and J dropped 0 bases, with 5 bases sitting between them. The V gene's germline CDR1 is SGHTS and CDR2 YDEGEE. The CDR3 contains 15 residues. This CDR3 reads CASSLILSGANVLTF. CDR3 DNA sequence: TGTGCCAGCAGCTTGATCCTCTCTGGGGCCAACGTCCTGACTTTC.

The rearrangement joins TRBV11-2 to TRBJ2-7; possible D gene TRBD2, 5 bases. There are 15 residues in the CDR3. Trimming pared 4 bases from V and 4 bases from J, leaving 17 bases between. Germline lookup yields CDR1 SGHAT and CDR2 FQNNGV. CDR3 sequence (DNA): TGTGCCAGCAGCTCGCTTACGGGTTCGGGGTACGAGCAGTACTTC. Its translation is CASSSLTGSGYEQYF. Full variable domain (outside the CDR3, taken from reference TRBV11-2 and TRBJ2-7): EAGVAQSPRYKIIEKRQSVAFWCNPISGHATLYWYQQILGQGPKLLIQFQNNGVVDDSQLPKDRFSAERLKGVDSTLKIQPAKLEDSAVYLCASSSLTGSGYEQYFGPGTRLTVT.

V gene TRBV5-8 combines with J gene TRBJ2-7, with TRBD2 identical over 7 bases. The CDR3 sequence is 14 residues long. CDR1 SGHTS and CDR2 YDEGEE come from the germline V gene. Unmatched junction bases numbered 4, after V lost 2 bases and J lost 2 bases. The CDR3 spells CASSFASGTYEQYF. Here the CDR3 DNA reads TGTGCCAGCAGCTTCGCTAGCGGTACCTACGAGCAGTACTTC.

The chain employs TRBV5-4 and TRBJ2-1, with 9 positions matching TRBD2. V trimming: 3 bases; J trimming: 6 bases; junction bases outside the gene matches: 7. The length of the CDR3 is 15 residues. CDR1 SGHNT and CDR2 YYREEE come from the germline V gene (reference sequence). CDR3 nucleotides: TGTGCCAGCAGCTGGGCTAGCGGGACGGGCAATGAGCAGTTCTTC. This encodes CASSWASGTGNEQFF.

This chain joins TRBV28 and TRBJ1-3, with TRBD1 identical over 7 bases. This CDR3 comprises 15 residues. The germline V gene has CDR1 MDHEN and CDR2 SYDVKM. Unmatched junction bases numbered 2, after V lost 2 bases and J lost 1 base. The CDR3: CASSLEQGSGNTIYF. DNA for the CDR3: TGTGCCAGCAGTTTAGAACAGGGGTCTGGAAACACCATATATTTT.

The CDR3 sequence is CASSLTGRSGNTIYF. CDR3 nucleotides: TGCGCCAGCAGTTTGACAGGGCGCTCTGGAAACACCATATATTTT. The chain joins TRBV5-1 to TRBJ1-3; 7 bases are shared with TRBD1. Germline trimming cut 5 bases from V and 0 bases from J; bases unmatched to any gene: 5. The CDR3 covers 15 residues. From germline, CDR1 is SGHRS and CDR2 YFSETQ.

The V gene is TRBV7-9, the J gene TRBJ1-1, with D perhaps TRBD1 (5 bases). Per the germline V gene, CDR1 is SEHNR and CDR2 is FQNEAQ (reference sequence). V was pared by 1 base and J by 5 bases, with 17 bases between. The CDR3 extends over 16 amino acids. Written as DNA, the CDR3 is TGTGCCAGCAGCTTAGGGGGACGCGGGGGTTGGACTGAAGCTTTCTTT. Its protein is CASSLGGRGGWTEAFF.

This sequence joins TRBV5-4 and TRBJ2-3, with TRBD2 identical over 10 bases. Unmatched junction bases numbered 1, after V lost 0 bases and J lost 0 bases. The germline gives CDR1 SGHNT, CDR2 YYREEE (reference sequence). This CDR3 region has 16 residues. The CDR3 spells CASSLELAGSTDTQYF. DNA of the CDR3: TGTGCCAGCAGCTTGGAACTAGCGGGAAGCACAGATACGCAGTATTTT.

V and J are TRBV28 and TRBJ2-7; the D is unclear. This CDR3 region has 15 residues. Trimming removed 3 bases at V and 0 bases at J, with 12 bases between. Per germline, CDR1 MDHEN and CDR2 SYDVKM. CDR3 residues: CASSLRQTLSYEQYF. The CDR3 coding sequence is TGTGCCAGCAGTTTGCGGCAGACCCTCTCCTACGAGCAGTACTTC.

V is TRBV4-3 and J is TRBJ1-5; TRBD1 aligns across 8 bases. V lost 4 bases to trimming and J lost 6 bases; unmatched junction nucleotides: 8. The CDR3 spans 15 residues. Germline assignment: CDR1 LGHNA and CDR2 YSLEER. The CDR3 region is CASSRSRGQGQPQHF. DNA of the CDR3: TGCGCCAGCAGCCGCAGCAGGGGGCAGGGTCAGCCCCAGCATTTT.

The V and J genes are TRBV11-2 and TRBJ1-1, with D uncertain. The CDR3 consists of 15 residues. Trimming left V 5 bases short and J 7 bases short, with 20 bases between. Germline values: CDR1 SGHAT, CDR2 FQNNGV. The CDR3 bases are TGTGCCAGCAGCGTGAGGGTCGGGATTAGGGATGAAGCTTTCTTT. This sequence encodes CASSVRVGIRDEAFF.

V is TRBV28 and J is TRBJ2-1, with D perhaps TRBD1 (5 bases). This CDR3 is built from 18 residues. Germline V gives CDR1 MDHEN, CDR2 SYDVKM. Trimming left V 0 bases short and J 2 bases short, with 17 bases between. The DNA for the CDR3 is TGTGCCAGCAGTTTATGGGATTTAACAGGTAAAACCTACAATGAGCAGTTCTTC. It codes for CASSLWDLTGKTYNEQFF.

The chain carries TRBV10-3 and TRBJ2-7; D call uncertain. The ends were cut back, 2 bases at V and 1 base at J, with 9 bases in the middle. CDR3 size: 14 residues. Looked up from germline, CDR1 is ENHRY and CDR2 is SYGVKD. The CDR3 reads CAISEDQTSYEQYF. The CDR3 bases are TGTGCCATCAGTGAGGACCAAACTTCCTACGAGCAGTACTTC.

This clone showed up just once. The V and J genes are TRBV27 and TRBJ2-2, with D unclear. Trimming left V 1 base short and J 6 bases short, with 9 bases between. Germline V gene lookup returns CDR1 MNHEY and CDR2 SMNVEV (reference sequence). This CDR3 has 14 amino acids. CDR3 in amino acids: CASSLWGLAGELFF. CDR3 coding DNA: TGTGCCAGCAGTTTATGGGGTTTAGCCGGGGAGCTGTTTTTT.

This clone was found a few times. The chain joins TRBV6-1 to TRBJ1-5; D perhaps matches TRBD1 (6 bases). This CDR3 has 15 residues. Trimming removed 2 bases at V and 4 bases at J, with 12 bases between. CDR1 and CDR2 from the germline V gene are MNHNS and SASEGT. CDR3 region: CASSEQGSLNQPQHF. For the CDR3, the DNA is TGTGCCAGCAGTGAACAGGGGTCATTAAATCAGCCCCAGCATTTT.

V is TRBV18 and J is TRBJ1-2; 9 bases are shared with TRBD1. V gave up 3 bases and J gave up 4 bases; unmatched junction bases: 3. The CDR3 runs to 14 residues. Germline V gives CDR1 KGHSH, CDR2 LQKENI. CDR3 nucleotide sequence: TGTGCCAGCTCACCCGGACAGGGGAGCTATGGCTACACCTTC. Its protein is CASSPGQGSYGYTF. Full variable domain (outside the CDR3, taken from reference TRBV18 and TRBJ1-2): NAGVMQNPRHLVRRRGQEARLRCSPMKGHSHVYWYRQLPEEGLKFMVYLQKENIIDESGMPKERFSAEFPKEGPSILRIQQVVRGDSAAYFCASSPGQGSYGYTFGSGTRLTVV.

The CDR3 nucleotides are TGTGCCAGCAGCTTTGACGGGAGAGGGGAACACGAGCAGTACTTC. Translation gives CASSFDGRGEHEQYF. The rearrangement joins TRBV7-3 to TRBJ2-7, with D perhaps TRBD2 (6 bases). The V gene's germline CDR1 is SGHTA and CDR2 FQGTGA. CDR3 length equals 15 residues. V was clipped by 3 bases and J by 5 bases, with 17 bases between them. The full variable domain, with the rest looked up from reference TRBV7-3 and TRBJ2-7, is GAGVSQTPSNKVTEKGKYVELRCDPISGHTALYWYRQSLGQGPEFLIYFQGTGAADDSGLPNDRFFAVRPEGSVSTLKIQRTERGDSAVYLCASSFDGRGEHEQYFGPGTRLTVT.

The chain couples TRBV2 to TRBJ2-7; D is perhaps TRBD1 or TRBD2 (5 bases each). The germline V and J ends were trimmed by 6 bases and 8 bases, with 8 bases remaining between them. Germline V gene sequence: CDR1 SNHLY, CDR2 FYNNEI. There are 10 residues in the CDR3. This CDR3 reads CASSPGQQYF. The CDR3 DNA reads as TGTGCCAGCAGCCCGGGACAGCAGTACTTC.

This clone came up once. V gene TRBV7-9 combines with J gene TRBJ2-1; D might be TRBD1 (5 bases). V lost 2 bases, J lost 6 bases, and 8 bases lay in between. Germline V gene data show CDR1 as SEHNR and CDR2 as FQNEAQ (reference sequence). The CDR3 is made up of 13 amino acids. DNA for the CDR3: TGTGCCAGCAGCTTAAACCAGGGCAATGAGCAGTTCTTC. Its protein product is CASSLNQGNEQFF.

The V and J genes are TRBV6-2 or TRBV6-3 and TRBJ1-2, with 7 bases that match TRBD1. V shed 6 bases, J shed 2 bases, and the junction held 6 bases outside the gene matches. The length of the CDR3 is 14 residues. The germline V gene has CDR1 MNHEY and CDR2 SVGEGT. The CDR3 nucleotides are TGTGCCAGCAGCACAGGGGATCGGAACTATGGCTACACCTTC. Translating it yields CASSTGDRNYGYTF.

The rearrangement joins TRBV6-6 to TRBJ1-1; weak D call: TRBD1 (6 bases). Between the trimmed V and J ends, which lost 5 bases and 0 bases, there was a span of 19 bases. Germline values: CDR1 MNHNY, CDR2 SVGAGI (reference sequence). The CDR3 length is 17 residues. The chain's CDR3 is CASSPPGASPMNTEAFF. CDR3 coding DNA: TGTGCCAGCAGTCCCCCGGGGGCAAGCCCTATGAACACTGAAGCTTTCTTT.

This chain joins TRBV9 and TRBJ1-2; D gene unclear. CDR1 SGDLS and CDR2 YYNGEE come from the germline V gene. Trimming pared 6 bases from V and 7 bases from J, leaving 19 bases between. This CDR3 is 14 amino acids long. The CDR3 DNA is TGTGCCAGCAACTCCCCCCGGGGTACGCGTGGCTACACCTTC. Translation gives CASNSPRGTRGYTF. The full variable domain, in which reference TRBV9 and TRBJ1-2 provide the parts outside the CDR3, is DSGVTQTPKHLITATGQRVTLRCSPRSGDLSVYWYQQSLDQGLQFLIQYYNGEERAKGNILERFSAQQFPDLHSELNLSSLELGDSALYFCASNSPRGTRGYTFGSGTRLTVV.

J is TRBJ2-7 and V is TRBV2; D unresolved. CDR1 and CDR2 from the germline V gene are SNHLY and FYNNEI. The CDR3 contains 16 residues. V lost 0 bases and J lost 3, with 15 bases in between. The CDR3 region has the DNA TGTGCCAGCAGTGAAGCATCGGGCAGCAACAACTACGAGCAGTACTTC. This translates into CASSEASGSNNYEQYF.

The chain is built from TRBV5-1 and TRBJ2-1; 8 positions agree with TRBD2. The CDR3 length is 17 residues. The germline gives CDR1 SGHRS, CDR2 YFSETQ. V lost 4 bases to trimming and J lost 8 bases; unmatched junction nucleotides: 17. CDR3 loop: CASSPGSPGTSTHEQFF. CDR3 DNA sequence: TGCGCCAGCAGCCCCGGGAGCCCCGGGACTAGTACCCATGAGCAGTTCTTC.

The genes are TRBV27 and TRBJ2-7; a weak D match, TRBD1 (6 bases). This CDR3 has 13 residues. Between the trimmed V and J ends, which lost 6 bases and 2 bases, there was a span of 11 bases. Germline V gene sequence: CDR1 MNHEY, CDR2 SMNVEV (reference sequence). CDR3 in DNA: TGTGCCAGCAGCACAGGGCCGGCCTACGAGCAGTACTTC. This gives the protein CASSTGPAYEQYF.

The chain combines TRBV7-9 with TRBJ2-1, with D perhaps TRBD1 or TRBD2 (5 bases each). V was shortened by 5 bases and J by 1 base, with 12 bases between the two germline ends. Germline V gene data show CDR1 as SEHNR and CDR2 as FQNEAQ (reference sequence). CDR3 length: 15 amino acids. The CDR3 region is CASSVRDLSYNEQFF. The CDR3 bases are TGTGCCAGCAGCGTCCGGGACCTTTCCTACAATGAGCAGTTCTTC.

This chain uses TRBV9 with TRBJ2-7; D is possibly TRBD1 (7 bases). Trimming shortened V by 3 bases and J by 3 bases, and 13 bases separated the two germline ends. The germline V gene encodes CDR1 SGDLS and CDR2 YYNGEE. The CDR3 loop spans 14 amino acids. The CDR3 DNA follows: TGTGCCAGCAGCGCCGGGCAGGGGGGCTACGAGCAGTACTTC. As protein: CASSAGQGGYEQYF.